Below are 24 T cell receptor beta chains sequenced from a single sample in a study of CD8+ T cells in alopecia areata. As to treatment: oral pan-JAK inhibitor, 5-10 mg twice daily. Extraction of RNA preceded its reverse transcription into cDNA, which served as the sequencing template. Generated by immunoSEQ multiplex PCR, the TCRdb table keeps only in-frame clones and is missing some. The top ten hold 10% to 15% of the sample, which has around 110,000 clones, less than 75% seen once. The sample consisted of CD8+ T cells sorted from blood, taken at week 24, from a patient treated with tofacitinib. The origin of the receptors is a human donor with alopecia areata.

CDR3 coding DNA: TGTGCCAGCAGTTATATGAGGCGGGATACGCAGTATTTT. Its translation: CASSYMRRDTQYF. This chain links TRBV6-5 with TRBJ2-3; D is undetermined. The CDR3 loop spans 13 amino acids. V dropped 3 bases and J dropped 6 bases, with 10 bases sitting between them. CDR1 and CDR2 from the germline V gene are MNHEY and SVGAGI.

Concerning this clone itself: One end of the junction does not line up with germline, which may come from a read error. J is TRBJ2-3 and V is TRBV27; 10 bases are a match to TRBD2. CDR1 is MNHEY and CDR2 is SMNVEV in the germline V gene (reference sequence). The CDR3 is 14 amino acids. The CDR3 reads CATSSSGGYDRKYF. The CDR3 DNA reads as TGTGCCACCAGTAGTAGCGGGGGGTACGATCGGAAGTATTTT.

This chain joins TRBV5-6 and TRBJ1-1, with unresolved D. This CDR3 has 14 residues. The V end was cut by 0 bases, the J end by 1 base, with 7 bases between. Germline CDR1 and CDR2: SGHDT and YYEEEE. CDR3 residues: CASSLGPRNTEAFF. In nucleotides, the CDR3 is TGTGCCAGCAGCTTGGGGCCGAGGAACACTGAAGCTTTCTTT.

The V call is TRBV29-1, the J call TRBJ1-2; D gene ambiguous. Trimming shortened V by 5 bases and J by 0 bases, and 10 bases separated the two germline ends. Germline CDR1 is SQVTM and CDR2 is ANQGSEA. This CDR3 region has 13 residues. The CDR3 region has the DNA TGCAGCGTTCCGTCCTCAACTAACTATGGCTACACCTTC. Translation: CSVPSSTNYGYTF.

The V gene is TRBV9, the J gene TRBJ2-2; weak D call: TRBD1 (6 bases). CDR3 length: 13 residues. CDR1 SGDLS and CDR2 YYNGEE come from the germline V gene. Trimming took off 7 bases at V and 4 bases at J, with 11 bases between the two ends. The CDR3 region is CASHRESTGELFF. The CDR3 DNA follows: TGTGCCAGCCACAGGGAGAGCACCGGGGAGCTGTTTTTT. Full variable domain (remainder filled in from reference TRBV9 and TRBJ2-2): DSGVTQTPKHLITATGQRVTLRCSPRSGDLSVYWYQQSLDQGLQFLIQYYNGEERAKGNILERFSAQQFPDLHSELNLSSLELGDSALYFCASHRESTGELFFGEGSRLTVL.

The gene calls are TRBV27 and TRBJ2-2; no clear D gene. CDR1 is MNHEY, CDR2 SMNVEV, per germline (reference sequence). The length of the CDR3 is 14 residues. Trimming removed 4 bases from V and 3 bases from J, with 9 bases in between. CDR3 bases: TGTGCCAGCAGTTCCACAAGGGACACCGGGGAGCTGTTTTTT. Encoded protein: CASSSTRDTGELFF.

V is TRBV13 and J is TRBJ1-2; D is undetermined. V was pared by 0 bases and J by 2 bases, with 16 bases between. The CDR3 is 17 amino acids. Germline V CDR1 and CDR2: PRHDT, FYEKMQ (reference sequence). The CDR3: CASSLGLGPGNNYGYTF. The CDR3 DNA is TGTGCCAGCAGCTTAGGCCTCGGTCCGGGAAACAACTATGGCTACACCTTC.

The gene calls are TRBV11-2 and TRBJ1-2; TRBD1 matches 11 bases. Germline V gives CDR1 SGHAT, CDR2 FQNNGV. The trim removed 5 bases at V and 3 bases at J, leaving 8 bases unmatched. The CDR3 consists of 16 residues. The CDR3 sequence is CASSPSPGQGDYGYTF. The CDR3 DNA reads TGTGCCAGCAGCCCATCCCCGGGACAGGGGGACTATGGCTACACCTTC.

CDR3 sequence: CSVDLPGMTEAFF. The DNA for the CDR3 is TGCAGCGTTGATCTTCCGGGTATGACTGAAGCTTTCTTT. The chain recombines TRBV29-1 with TRBJ1-1; D gene unclear. The length of the CDR3 is 13 residues. Germline V gives CDR1 SQVTM, CDR2 ANQGSEA. V was trimmed by 3 bases and J by 5 bases, leaving 13 bases between them.

This clone was picked up a small number of times. The chain couples TRBV10-3 to TRBJ2-3; TRBD2 matches 11 bases. Trimming cost V 7 bases and J 4 bases; bases outside gene matches: 4. Germline values: CDR1 ENHRY, CDR2 SYGVKD. The CDR3 covers 14 residues. CDR3 protein: CAIKTSGESDTQYF. The DNA for the CDR3 is TGTGCCATCAAGACTAGCGGGGAGTCAGATACGCAGTATTTT.

This chain links TRBV9 with TRBJ2-5; no definite D call. V was pared by 2 bases and J by 2 bases, with 13 bases between. The CDR3 is 15 residues long. The germline gives CDR1 SGDLS, CDR2 YYNGEE. Here the CDR3 reads CASSVGPRAQETQYF. CDR3 nucleotide sequence: TGTGCCAGCAGCGTCGGACCCCGCGCTCAAGAGACCCAGTACTTC.

The rearrangement joins TRBV2 to TRBJ1-2, with D hard to call. The germline CDR1 and CDR2 sequences are SNHLY and FYNNEI. This CDR3 comprises 12 residues. V was pared by 7 bases and J by 2 bases, with 8 bases between. CDR3 in DNA: TGTGCCAGCATGGGCGGCAACTATGGCTACACCTTC. It specifies CASMGGNYGYTF. Full variable domain (missing parts from reference TRBV2 and TRBJ1-2): EPEVTQTPSHQVTQMGQEVILRCVPISNHLYFYWYRQILGQKVEFLVSFYNNEISEKSEIFDDQFSVERPDGSNFTLKIRSTKLEDSAMYFCASMGGNYGYTFGSGTRLTVV.

This clone was found a few times. The V and J genes are TRBV19 and TRBJ1-1; D call uncertain. Germline loops: CDR1 LNHDA, CDR2 SQIVND (reference sequence). With 3 bases removed from V and 1 base from J, the gap between germline ends came to 6 bases. This CDR3 has 13 amino acids. CDR3 sequence (DNA): TGTGCCAGTAGTATCGGCTGGAACACTGAAGCTTTCTTT. This sequence encodes CASSIGWNTEAFF.

V and J are TRBV4-1 and TRBJ2-3; TRBD2 aligns across 8 bases. The CDR3 is made up of 15 amino acids. V gave up 3 bases and J gave up 0 bases; unmatched junction bases: 2. The germline gives CDR1 MGHRA, CDR2 YSYEKL. CDR3 sequence: CASSHSGVSTDTQYF. Written as DNA, the CDR3 is TGCGCCAGCAGCCATAGCGGGGTTAGCACAGATACGCAGTATTTT.

The V call is TRBV30, the J call TRBJ1-1; D remains unclear. CDR1 is GTSNPN, CDR2 SVGIG, per germline (reference sequence). This CDR3 region has 13 residues. V lost 0 bases, J lost 1 base, and 6 bases lay in between. The CDR3 loop reads CAWSVGSNTEAFF. The CDR3 region has the DNA TGTGCCTGGAGTGTAGGATCGAACACTGAAGCTTTCTTT.

V is TRBV5-1 and J is TRBJ2-7; 8 positions match TRBD1. Germline loops: CDR1 SGHRS, CDR2 YFSETQ. V lost 4 bases to trimming and J lost 4 bases; unmatched junction nucleotides: 13. This CDR3 region has 16 residues. The DNA for the CDR3 is TGCGCCAGCAGCCTGGGGGTTCAGGGGGCACAATACGAGCAGTACTTC. It translates to CASSLGVQGAQYEQYF.

The V call is TRBV5-1, the J call TRBJ2-1; 7 bases align to TRBD2. The germline V gene encodes CDR1 SGHRS and CDR2 YFSETQ. CDR3 length: 15 residues. Unmatched junction bases numbered 4, after V lost 0 bases and J lost 4 bases. CDR3 nucleotides: TGCGCCAGCAGCTTGGAGTCTAGCGGTTACAATGAGCAGTTCTTC. Residues: CASSLESSGYNEQFF.

This rearrangement joins TRBV9 to TRBJ1-1; tentative D call: TRBD1 (6 bases). The germline CDR1 and CDR2 sequences are SGDLS and YYNGEE. CDR3 length: 14 residues. V shed 4 bases and J shed 3 bases, with 13 bases lying between them. The DNA of the CDR3 is TGTGCCAGCAGCACCCGTGGGGGCTACACTGAAGCTTTCTTT. This sequence encodes CASSTRGGYTEAFF. The variable domain in full, completed from reference TRBV9 and TRBJ1-1, reads DSGVTQTPKHLITATGQRVTLRCSPRSGDLSVYWYQQSLDQGLQFLIQYYNGEERAKGNILERFSAQQFPDLHSELNLSSLELGDSALYFCASSTRGGYTEAFFGQGTRLTVV.

V gene TRBV4-2 combines with J gene TRBJ2-7, with 9 positions matching TRBD1. The germline CDR1 and CDR2 sequences are LGHNA and YNFKEQ. V gave up 5 bases and J gave up 4 bases; unmatched junction bases: 6. This CDR3 spans 14 amino acids. CDR3 coding DNA: TGTGCCAGCAGCACCCGGGACAGGGCTTACGAGCAGTACTTC. It specifies CASSTRDRAYEQYF.

This chain links TRBV4-1 with TRBJ1-6, with a weak D call TRBD1 (6 bases). Germline values: CDR1 MGHRA, CDR2 YSYEKL. V was trimmed by 0 bases and J by 7 bases, leaving 13 bases between them. CDR3 size: 16 residues. CDR3 sequence: CASSQDRQGRNSPLHF. The DNA of the CDR3 is TGCGCCAGCAGCCAAGATCGCCAGGGGAGAAATTCACCCCTCCACTTT.

In this sample, this clone turned up a few times. V gene TRBV5-1 combines with J gene TRBJ1-2, with 8 bases lining up with TRBD1. After removal of 3 bases from V and 5 bases from J, the junction contained 6 bases not matched to a gene. Germline CDR1 reads SGHRS; CDR2 reads YFSETQ. The CDR3 spans 14 residues. Here the CDR3 reads CASSSPGTGYGYTF. The CDR3 region has the DNA TGCGCCAGCAGCTCCCCAGGGACAGGTTATGGCTACACCTTC.

V gene TRBV7-8 combines with J gene TRBJ2-1; 7 bases fit TRBD1. The CDR3 consists of 17 residues. Germline CDR1 is SGHVS and CDR2 is FQNEAQ. V shed 5 bases and J 4 bases; nucleotides not matched to a gene: 14. This CDR3 is CASSRDPATGKYNEQFF. The CDR3 region has the DNA TGTGCCAGCAGCCGGGACCCAGCGACAGGGAAGTACAATGAGCAGTTCTTC.

The chain has TRBV25-1 and TRBJ2-7; D ambiguous. CDR1 is MGHDK, CDR2 SYGVNS, per germline. This CDR3 spans 12 amino acids. V gave up 2 bases and J gave up 2 bases, with 4 bases separating them. CDR3 DNA: TGTGCCAGCAGTGAAGAGGCCTACGAGCAGTACTTC. Its translation: CASSEEAYEQYF.

With regard to this clone: Distinct nucleotide sequences in the sample also encode this CDR3. The chain recombines TRBV5-1 with TRBJ1-1; weak D call: TRBD1 (6 bases). The CDR3 has 13 residues. Germline CDR1 and CDR2: SGHRS and YFSETQ. V was trimmed by 4 bases and J by 3 bases, leaving 10 bases between them. CDR3 sequence reads: CASSVTGYTEAFF. CDR3 in DNA: TGCGCCAGCAGCGTTACAGGGTACACTGAAGCTTTCTTT.